This T cell receptor beta chain was obtained from a study of cytomegalovirus exposure and HLA in healthy donors. Looked up from germline, CDR1 is SEHNR and CDR2 is FQNEAQ (reference sequence). The CDR3 extends over 17 amino acids. V lost 5 bases to trimming and J lost 6 bases; unmatched junction nucleotides: 14. PCR involved 60 Vbeta and 13 Jbeta primers. TCRdb keeps only in-frame clones here, not all; method: immunoSEQ multiplex PCR. The sample holds roughly 100,000 clones. The TCR originated in a man between 50 and 59 years old in good health and CMV-seropositive. This sequence joins TRBV7-9 and TRBJ2-3; TRBD2 matches at 10 bases. The sample taken for sequencing was PBMCs. The CDR3 protein is CASSPMGGLAGVDTQYF. The CDR3 DNA sequence: TGTGCCAGCAGCCCTATGGGGGGCCTAGCGGGAGTCGATACGCAGTATTTT. The whole variable domain, remainder taken from reference TRBV7-9 and TRBJ2-3, is DTGVSQNPRHKITKRGQNVTFRCDPISEHNRLYWYRQTLGQGPEFLTYFQNEAQLEKSRLLSDRFSAERPKGSFSTLEIQRTEQGDSAMYLCASSPMGGLAGVDTQYFGPGTRLTVL.